This T cell receptor (beta chain) originates from a study of cytomegalovirus exposure and HLA in healthy donors. Broader study findings: Later analysis found that TCR beta chains associated with HLA were more clonally expanded than other, equally common chains. Reportedly, diagnosis of cytomegalovirus status by the classifier showed high specificity and sensitivity. Later on, an analysis tied roughly 17,000 TCR beta sequences to HLA alleles at 0.05 false discovery rate. In most subjects, TCR beta sequences reportedly gave accurate predictions of HLA-A and HLA-B alleles.

There are a few counts of this clone. The antigen is unknown. Primers for the PCR totalled 60 Vbeta and 13 Jbeta. Clones were read by immunoSEQ multiplex PCR, and TCRdb kept only the in-frame ones, dropping some. This repertoire shows about 110,000 clones, roughly 69% found once; its top ten account for 3.8%. Germline V gene lookup returns CDR1 ENHRY and CDR2 SYGVKD. The junction had 4 bases not matched to a gene; V was cut back by 0 bases and J by 4 bases. The CDR3 has 16 amino acids. Sequencing was done on a sample of PBMCs. The genes are TRBV10-3 and TRBJ2-7; 12 positions match TRBD2. This receptor was taken from a man aged 30 to 45 in good health and CMV-seropositive. CDR3 DNA sequence: TGTGCCATCAGTGAGTCGACTAGCGGGGGTGGGTACGAGCAGTACTTC. Protein: CAISESTSGGGYEQYF.